This T cell receptor beta chain was recovered during a study of shared clonotypes between healthy human individuals. Study-wide context: Used for every donor were three CD4 naive, three CD4 memory, two CD8 naive and one CD8 memory plate. Study outcomes and limitations: Sequencing depth was predicted to influence how clonotypes are shared among donors.

Regarding this clone: What it binds is unknown.

CDR1 SGDLS and CDR2 YYNGEE come from the germline V gene. V lost 7 bases and J lost 1, with 8 bases in between. There are 12 residues in the CDR3. The authors loaded 150 to 250 ng DNA, 30,000 to 35,000 T cell genomes, into sorted-subset replicate PCRs. Assay used: immunoSEQ multiplex PCR; TCRdb lists only in-frame clones, some missing. The table includes about 1 million clones, approximately 70% detected once. What was sequenced was memory CD4+ T cells sorted from blood. Stated subset: CD45RA-negative fraction. The TCR comes from a man in his late teens or twenties in good health. The chain employs TRBV9 and TRBJ2-5, with no clear D. DNA for the CDR3: TGTGCCAGCCGGCGCGTCCAAGAGACCCAGTACTTC. Protein product: CASRRVQETQYF.